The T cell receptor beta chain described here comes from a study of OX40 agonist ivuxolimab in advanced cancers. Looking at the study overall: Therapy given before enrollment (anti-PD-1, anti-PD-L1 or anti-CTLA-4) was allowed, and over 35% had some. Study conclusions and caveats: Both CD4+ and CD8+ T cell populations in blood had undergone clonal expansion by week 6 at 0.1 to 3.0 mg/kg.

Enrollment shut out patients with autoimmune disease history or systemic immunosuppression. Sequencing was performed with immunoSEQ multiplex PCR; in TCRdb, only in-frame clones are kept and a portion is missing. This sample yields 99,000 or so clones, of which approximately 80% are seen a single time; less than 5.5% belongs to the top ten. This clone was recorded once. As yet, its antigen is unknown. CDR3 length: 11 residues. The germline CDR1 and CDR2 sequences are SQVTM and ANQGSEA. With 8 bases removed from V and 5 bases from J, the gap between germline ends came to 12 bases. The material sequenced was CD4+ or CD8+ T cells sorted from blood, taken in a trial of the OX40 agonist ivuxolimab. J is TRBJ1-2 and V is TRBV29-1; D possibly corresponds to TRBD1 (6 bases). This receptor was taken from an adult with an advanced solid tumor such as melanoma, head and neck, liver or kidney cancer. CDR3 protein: CSLDRQYGYTF. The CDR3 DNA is TGCAGCCTCGACAGGCAGTATGGCTACACCTTC.